Shown below are 32 T cell receptor beta chains from a single sample sequenced in a study of T cells in Graves' hyperthyroidism and ophthalmopathy. There were TCR beta CDR3 regions amplified from RNA transcripts. The TCR CDR3 was amplified in a first-round RT-PCR using the HTBI primer set. TCRdb reprocessed the multiplex PCR reads with MiXCR, giving one entry per CDR3 protein. The sample yields a few hundred thousand distinct CDR3 sequences, approximately 12% seen once. The sequenced material came from blood. The receptors come from a man aged 25-45 years with Graves' hyperthyroidism that later progressed to Graves' ophthalmopathy.

This chain uses TRBV30 with TRBJ2-7; TRBD1 agrees at 12 bases. The CDR3 is 15 amino acids. Germline CDR1 is GTSNPN and CDR2 is SVGIG (reference sequence). V was pared by 2 bases and J by 6 bases, with 8 bases of the junction left unmatched. The CDR3, as DNA: TGTGCCTGGAGTCGGGGGACAGGGGGCTTCGGCGAGCAGTACTTC. This gives the protein CAWSRGTGGFGEQYF.

This clonotype was picked up many times. The chain carries TRBV6-1 and TRBJ1-2; 8 bases are a match to TRBD1. The germline V gene encodes CDR1 MNHNS and CDR2 SASEGT. The trim removed 6 bases at V and 2 bases at J, leaving 8 bases unmatched. CDR3 length: 15 residues. This CDR3 is CASRARTGRNYGYTF. CDR3 nucleotide sequence: TGTGCCAGCAGAGCCCGGACAGGGCGGAACTATGGCTACACCTTC.

This clonotype appeared a few times. The CDR3 DNA reads as TGTGCCACCAGTGATTCGATGACAGGGAGCGGAAACAATGAGCAGTTCTTC. It translates to CATSDSMTGSGNNEQFF. This chain connects TRBV24-1 to TRBJ2-1; 7 nucleotides match TRBD1. The CDR3 loop spans 17 amino acids. CDR1 is KGHDR, CDR2 SFDVKD, per germline. V dropped 2 bases and J dropped 5; count of bases not matched to a gene: 11.

The table lists this clonotype with many counts. The chain carries TRBV7-9 and TRBJ1-2; D call uncertain. Germline lookup yields CDR1 SEHNR and CDR2 FQNEAQ (reference sequence). Trimming shortened V by 1 base and J by 7 bases, and 13 bases separated the two germline ends. The CDR3 has 14 amino acids. The CDR3 protein is CASSLGSGMGGYTF. The CDR3 DNA follows: TGTGCCAGCAGCTTAGGATCGGGGATGGGTGGCTACACCTTC.

This clonotype was observed at least ten times. V gene TRBV7-3 combines with J gene TRBJ2-1; D gene ambiguous. Germline V gene lookup returns CDR1 SGHTA and CDR2 FQGTGA. This CDR3 has 12 residues. V was trimmed by 5 bases and J by 8 bases, leaving 10 bases between them. This CDR3 is CASSPTGDEQFF. As DNA, the CDR3 is TGTGCCAGCAGCCCTACTGGCGATGAGCAGTTCTTC.

This clonotype was recorded at least ten times. The V and J genes are TRBV5-1 and TRBJ1-1; 9 nucleotides align to TRBD1. The germline V gene has CDR1 SGHRS and CDR2 YFSETQ. Germline trimming cut 2 bases from V and 4 bases from J; bases unmatched to any gene: 9. CDR3 length: 16 amino acids. The CDR3 sequence: CASSFAGTGFGTEAFF. As DNA, the CDR3 is TGCGCCAGCAGCTTTGCCGGGACAGGGTTTGGCACTGAAGCTTTCTTT.

This clonotype turned up a few times. The chain links TRBV6-1 to TRBJ2-2; D is possibly TRBD1 (6 bases). Between the trimmed V and J ends, which lost 6 bases and 4 bases, there was a span of 6 bases. The CDR3 is made up of 12 amino acids. Germline assignment: CDR1 MNHNS and CDR2 SASEGT. The CDR3 DNA reads as TGTGCCAGCAGAGGGGGCACCGGGGAGCTGTTTTTT. This gives the protein CASRGGTGELFF.

The chain employs TRBV20-1 and TRBJ2-7, with TRBD1 matching over 7 bases. The J segment lost 4 bases and the V segment lost 3 bases, leaving 9 bases of the junction unmatched. Looked up from germline, CDR1 is DFQATT and CDR2 is SNEGSKA (reference sequence). The CDR3 contains 14 residues. CDR3 in DNA: TGCAGTGCTAGGGGAGACAGGGAGCGATACGAGCAGTACTTC. This codes for CSARGDRERYEQYF.

This clonotype was counted ten times or more. The CDR3 spells CASSSRTIGDTQYF. The CDR3 coding sequence is TGTGCCAGCAGTTCCAGGACTATAGGAGATACGCAGTATTTT. The J gene is TRBJ2-3, the V gene TRBV6-1; a possible D gene is TRBD2 (6 bases). This CDR3 is built from 14 residues. Deletions cut 5 bases from V and 5 bases from J, with 14 bases between. Germline loops: CDR1 MNHNS, CDR2 SASEGT.

This clonotype was recorded at least ten times. The chain uses TRBV28 and TRBJ2-1, with D perhaps being TRBD1 or TRBD2 (5 bases each). The length of the CDR3 is 17 residues. Trimming left V 5 bases short and J 6 bases short, with 23 bases between. Germline assignment: CDR1 MDHEN and CDR2 SYDVKM. The CDR3 bases are TGTGCCAGCAGTCCACGCACCAGGGTTGTTGGGAGCAATGAGCAGTTCTTC. This translates into CASSPRTRVVGSNEQFF.

As to this clonotype: A much larger clone sits a single nucleotide away, making a read error possible. The rearrangement links TRBV2 to TRBJ2-3; D tentatively reads TRBD1 or TRBD2 (5 bases each). V was cut by 2 bases and J by 0 bases, with 15 bases left in between. Germline CDR1 is SNHLY and CDR2 is FYNNEI. The CDR3 loop spans 17 amino acids. The CDR3 spells CASSESPGTPSTDTQYF. In DNA, the CDR3 is TGTGCCAGCAGTGAAAGTCCGGGGACCCCAAGCACAGATACGCAGTATTTT.

This clonotype showed up many times. V usage is TRBV20-1 and J usage is TRBJ2-5; tentative D call: TRBD2 (7 bases). Trimming took 2 bases from V and 5 from J, leaving 15 bases between them. CDR1 and CDR2 from the germline V gene are DFQATT and SNEGSKA (reference sequence). The length of the CDR3 is 14 residues. The CDR3: CSARRGGHVETQYF. The CDR3 DNA sequence: TGCAGTGCTAGACGCGGGGGCCATGTGGAGACCCAGTACTTC.

J is TRBJ2-7 and V is TRBV4-1, with TRBD2 identical over 12 bases. There are 17 residues in the CDR3. After removal of 6 bases from V and 5 bases from J, the junction contained 14 bases not matched to a gene. Germline assignment: CDR1 MGHRA and CDR2 YSYEKL. Here the CDR3 reads CASSQPWLAGGLNEQYF. Here the CDR3 DNA reads TGCGCCAGCAGTCAACCATGGCTAGCGGGGGGGCTTAACGAGCAGTACTTC.

This clonotype was counted many times. The chain uses TRBV27 and TRBJ2-7; D uncertain. V lost 6 bases, J lost 4 bases, and 10 bases lay in between. Germline CDR1 and CDR2: MNHEY and SMNVEV (reference sequence). CDR3 length: 12 amino acids. CDR3 sequence: CASSLKGYEQYF. CDR3 sequence (DNA): TGTGCCAGCAGCTTGAAGGGTTACGAGCAGTACTTC.

This clonotype was detected ten times or more. The J gene is TRBJ2-5, the V gene TRBV12-3 or TRBV12-4; 12 nucleotides match TRBD2. The CDR3 length is 16 residues. The V and J ends lost 5 bases and 5 bases, in that order; junction bases with no gene match: 9. The CDR3 loop is CASSDPSGGVRETQYF. CDR3 bases: TGTGCCAGCAGTGATCCTAGCGGGGGGGTTCGGGAGACCCAGTACTTC.

This clonotype has ten or more counts. The chain links TRBV2 to TRBJ1-2; 7 bases agree with TRBD1. The germline CDR1 and CDR2 sequences are SNHLY and FYNNEI. The CDR3 consists of 15 residues. J was trimmed by 4 bases and V by 1 base; bases with no gene match: 6. The CDR3 protein is CASSEGARGTYGYTF. The DNA of the CDR3 is TGTGCCAGCAGTGAAGGGGCCAGGGGGACCTATGGCTACACCTTC.

V usage is TRBV11-3 and J usage is TRBJ2-3, with D unresolved. This CDR3 region has 12 residues. With 7 bases removed from V and 1 base from J, the gap between germline ends came to 6 bases. In germline, CDR1 is SGHNT, CDR2 YENEEA. The CDR3 nucleotides read TGTGCCAGCAAGAACGGCACAGATACGCAGTATTTT. It is translated as CASKNGTDTQYF.

This clonotype was seen ten or more times. The gene calls are TRBV27 and TRBJ1-2, with D tentatively TRBD1 (6 bases). Germline CDR1 MNHEY, CDR2 SMNVEV (reference sequence). With 0 bases removed from V and 6 bases from J, the gap between germline ends came to 14 bases. CDR3 length: 15 residues. CDR3: CASSLSNWDIDGYTF. The CDR3 DNA reads TGTGCCAGCAGTTTATCGAACTGGGACATCGATGGCTACACCTTC.

The chain couples TRBV7-2 to TRBJ2-6, with D hard to call. This CDR3 spans 18 amino acids. The germline CDR1 and CDR2 sequences are SGHTA and FQGNSA. V lost 1 base and J lost 4, with 17 bases in between. The CDR3 nucleotides are TGTGCCAGCAGCTTAGGGCCCCGTAGGCCCTCCGGGGCCAACGTCCTGACTTTC. Its translation is CASSLGPRRPSGANVLTF.

Ten or more counts support this clonotype. V is TRBV6-2 or TRBV6-3 and J is TRBJ2-1, with TRBD1 matching 9 bases. The CDR3 has 21 amino acids. After removal of 2 bases from V and 0 bases from J, the junction contained 17 bases not matched to a gene. Germline CDR1 and CDR2: MNHEY and SVGEGT. CDR3 nucleotides: TGTGCCAGCAGTTACCAATGGGACAGGGTGTTACCGAGGAGCTCCTACAATGAGCAGTTCTTC. Amino acids: CASSYQWDRVLPRSSYNEQFF.

This clonotype was detected ten times or more. This chain joins TRBV2 and TRBJ1-4; tentatively, D is TRBD1 (5 bases). The CDR3 consists of 15 residues. V gave up 0 bases and J gave up 6 bases, with 11 bases separating them. Germline assignment: CDR1 SNHLY and CDR2 FYNNEI. The CDR3 sequence: CASSEATGAYEKLFF. The CDR3 bases are TGTGCCAGCAGTGAAGCTACAGGAGCCTATGAAAAACTGTTTTTT.

The count of this clonotype is one. This clone may be a read error of a much larger clone one base away. V gene TRBV6-2 or TRBV6-3 combines with J gene TRBJ1-4, with 12 bases fitting TRBD1. Germline V gives CDR1 MNHEY, CDR2 SVGEGT. The CDR3 covers 15 residues. CDR3 in DNA: TGTGCCAGCAGAGACGGGACAGGGGGCCAAGAAAAACCGTTTTTT. Protein: CASRDGTGGQEKPFF.

This clonotype turned up a few times. V usage is TRBV27 and J usage is TRBJ2-1, with D tentatively TRBD1 (6 bases). There are 16 residues in the CDR3. V was trimmed by 0 bases and J by 2 bases, leaving 11 bases between them. Germline CDR1 and CDR2: MNHEY and SMNVEV (reference sequence). The CDR3 sequence: CASSLSAGETYNEQFF. The CDR3 DNA reads as TGTGCCAGCAGTTTATCCGCAGGGGAAACCTACAATGAGCAGTTCTTC.

This clonotype was counted only a few times. Germline is not matched at one junction end, which may reflect a read error. V gene TRBV3-1 combines with J gene TRBJ2-3; D perhaps matches TRBD1 (7 bases). The CDR3 consists of 15 residues. Germline V gives CDR1 LGHDT, CDR2 YNNKEL (reference sequence). CDR3 amino acids: CASSQGQGLSETQYF. Here the CDR3 DNA reads TGTGCCAGCAGCCAAGGACAGGGACTCTCAGAGACGCAGTATTTT.

This clonotype was seen a handful of times. This sequence joins TRBV14 and TRBJ2-6; 7 bases are shared with TRBD1. This CDR3 has 15 residues. Germline V gene sequence: CDR1 SGHDN, CDR2 FVKESK. The junction had 3 bases not matched to a gene; V was cut back by 3 bases and J by 4 bases. DNA for the CDR3: TGTGCCAGCAGCCACACAGGGGCCGGGGCCAACGTCCTGACTTTC. This codes for CASSHTGAGANVLTF. Full variable domain (remainder filled in from reference TRBV14 and TRBJ2-6): EAGVTQFPSHSVIEKGQTVTLRCDPISGHDNLYWYRRVMGKEIKFLLHFVKESKQDESGMPNNRFLAERTGGTYSTLKVQPAELEDSGVYFCASSHTGAGANVLTFGAGSRLTVL.

This chain joins TRBV20-1 and TRBJ2-1; D is possibly TRBD2 (6 bases). The CDR3 contains 14 residues. The germline V and J ends were trimmed by 3 bases and 8 bases, with 17 bases remaining between them. Germline V CDR1 and CDR2: DFQATT, SNEGSKA (reference sequence). This CDR3 is CSASGLATVDEQFF. The CDR3 DNA reads TGCAGTGCTAGCGGGCTAGCGACGGTCGATGAGCAGTTCTTC.

This clonotype occurred a few times. The gene calls are TRBV6-1 and TRBJ2-3; the match to TRBD1 covers 7 bases. The CDR3 contains 14 residues. The V gene's germline CDR1 is MNHNS and CDR2 SASEGT. V lost 5 bases to trimming and J lost 2 bases; unmatched junction nucleotides: 4. CDR3 loop: CASSLQGFTDTQYF. The CDR3 nucleotides are TGTGCCAGCAGTCTACAGGGGTTCACAGATACGCAGTATTTT.

This chain joins TRBV5-1 and TRBJ1-2; no definite D call. Between the trimmed V and J ends, which lost 0 bases and 8 bases, there was a span of 2 bases. The CDR3 has 10 residues. Germline assignment: CDR1 SGHRS and CDR2 YFSETQ. CDR3 loop: CASSLEGYTF. The CDR3 DNA follows: TGCGCCAGCAGCTTGGAGGGCTACACCTTC.

This clonotype was observed at least ten times. The rearrangement joins TRBV20-1 to TRBJ1-1; D is possibly TRBD1 (5 bases). V was trimmed by 3 bases and J by 4 bases, leaving 15 bases between them. The length of the CDR3 is 14 residues. The germline V gene encodes CDR1 DFQATT and CDR2 SNEGSKA (reference sequence). This CDR3 reads CSARGPGGGTEAFF. CDR3 coding DNA: TGCAGTGCTAGGGGTCCGGGGGGGGGCACTGAAGCTTTCTTT.

This clonotype was counted once. A much larger clone is a single base away; this may be a read error. The chain combines TRBV15 with TRBJ2-7; perhaps TRBD2 as D (7 bases). The V end lost 2 bases, the J end lost 0 bases, and 11 bases lay between the germline ends. The CDR3 length is 15 residues. Germline CDR1 and CDR2: LNHNV and YYDKDF (reference sequence). Written as DNA, the CDR3 is TGTGCCACCAGCAGATGTCGGGGGGCCTCCTACGAGCAGTACTTC. It is translated as CATSRCRGASYEQYF.

The chain uses TRBV6-6 and TRBJ1-1; the D gene is possibly TRBD1 (5 bases). The CDR3 consists of 15 residues. V was trimmed by 0 bases and J by 3 bases, leaving 11 bases between them. Germline V gene lookup returns CDR1 MNHNY and CDR2 SVGAGI (reference sequence). This chain's CDR3 is CASSYSIRGDTEAFF. The DNA for the CDR3 is TGTGCCAGCAGTTACTCGATACGAGGGGACACTGAAGCTTTCTTT.

This clonotype was counted a few times. The chain combines TRBV13 with TRBJ2-1; unclear D gene. Germline CDR1 and CDR2: PRHDT and FYEKMQ (reference sequence). This CDR3 has 12 residues. Trimming shortened V by 5 bases and J by 6 bases, and 8 bases separated the two germline ends. DNA of the CDR3: TGTGCCAGCAGCCCCCTACGCAATGAGCAGTTCTTC. This translates into CASSPLRNEQFF.